This TCR beta chain was sequenced during a study of cytomegalovirus exposure and HLA in healthy donors. Overall study results and limits: A later analysis reportedly found that, within productive TCRs, an Asian-associated ancestry cluster had fewer N-insertions than the mean observed across the roughly 700 donors. The classifier reportedly diagnosed cytomegalovirus status with high specificity and sensitivity. Most observed TCR sequences were rare, whereas some public TCRs were detected in many donors.

With 60 Vbeta and 13 Jbeta primers, the PCR was carried out. Some clones are missing from TCRdb's copy, which holds only in-frame ones; the method was immunoSEQ multiplex PCR. The sample has about 84,000 clones; around 66% are singletons. Notes on this clone: As yet, its antigen is unknown.

CDR1 SNHLY and CDR2 FYNNEI come from the germline V gene. This CDR3 comprises 11 residues. The V end lost 11 bases, the J end lost 5 bases, and 9 bases lay between the germline ends. The TCR originated in a woman in her thirties or forties in good health and CMV-seropositive. The rearrangement uses TRBV2 and TRBJ2-2, with D maybe TRBD1 (6 bases). Sample: PBMCs. In DNA form, the CDR3 reads TGTGCCGGTACAGGGACCGGGGAGCTGTTTTTT. Protein sequence: CAGTGTGELFF.